The next 29 T cell receptor beta chains were all read from a single sample in a study of control samples from healthy donors and cancer patients. Some clones are missing from TCRdb's copy, which holds only in-frame ones; the method was immunoSEQ multiplex PCR. This repertoire shows over 100,000 clones, 80% to 95% found once; its top ten account for about 2.2%. The sequenced sample was blood. All receptors derive from a woman aged 45 to 65 in good health.

This chain links TRBV19 with TRBJ2-7, with 9 bases fitting TRBD2. Germline V lookup: CDR1 LNHDA, CDR2 SQIVND (reference sequence). Germline trimming cut 5 bases from V and 3 bases from J; bases unmatched to any gene: 11. This CDR3 spans 16 amino acids. CDR3 amino acids: CASSPSSSGIIYEQYF. The DNA of the CDR3 is TGTGCCAGTAGTCCCTCCTCTAGCGGGATAATCTACGAGCAGTACTTC.

V is TRBV18 and J is TRBJ2-2, with 8 bases fitting TRBD1. The V and J ends lost 8 bases and 8 bases, in that order; junction bases with no gene match: 19. The V gene's germline CDR1 is KGHSH and CDR2 LQKENI. The CDR3 has 17 amino acids. CDR3 DNA sequence: TGTGCCAGCCGAAGGGCAGGGGGCACGTTATCTTCTGGGGAGCTGTTTTTT. It yields the protein CASRRAGGTLSSGELFF.

This chain uses TRBV11-2 with TRBJ1-1; 9 bases are a match to TRBD1. The CDR3 contains 15 residues. The V segment lost 9 bases and the J segment 1 base; nucleotides outside the gene matches: 9. CDR1 SGHAT and CDR2 FQNNGV come from the germline V gene. The CDR3 region has the DNA TGTGCCAGTGTCCCGGGACAGGGTACGAACACTGAAGCTTTCTTT. Protein: CASVPGQGTNTEAFF.

The CDR3 is CASTRTGPYGYTF. The CDR3 DNA reads TGTGCCAGCACTCGGACAGGGCCCTATGGCTACACCTTC. The rearrangement joins TRBV6-5 to TRBJ1-2; 8 bases match TRBD1. The CDR3 has 13 amino acids. Germline-derived CDR1 and CDR2 are MNHEY and SVGAGI. V was clipped by 7 bases and J by 4 bases; unmatched bases: 5.

The chain joins TRBV2 to TRBJ1-2, with D possibly TRBD1 on 6 matching bases. V lost 5 bases, J lost 6 bases, and 19 bases lay in between. There are 15 residues in the CDR3. Germline-derived CDR1 and CDR2 are SNHLY and FYNNEI. CDR3 nucleotide sequence: TGTGCCAGCAGTCGAGGTACAGGGAGTCATAATGGCTACACCTTC. It encodes CASSRGTGSHNGYTF.

The chain joins TRBV7-9 to TRBJ2-7; D is unresolved. This CDR3 comprises 12 residues. CDR1 and CDR2 (germline): SEHNR, FQNEAQ (reference sequence). Between the trimmed V and J ends, which lost 1 base and 7 bases, there was a span of 8 bases. DNA for the CDR3: TGTGCCAGCAGCTTAGTGGCCCCTGAGCAGTACTTC. Its protein is CASSLVAPEQYF.

This clone was seen a handful of times. J is TRBJ1-1 and V is TRBV30, with D perhaps matching TRBD1 (6 bases). Germline CDR1 is GTSNPN and CDR2 is SVGIG (reference sequence). The CDR3 loop spans 12 amino acids. V lost 5 bases, J lost 3 bases, and 10 bases lay in between. The CDR3 sequence is CAWGRQDTEAFF. In DNA, the CDR3 is TGTGCCTGGGGCCGACAGGACACTGAAGCTTTCTTT.

The genes are TRBV5-1 and TRBJ2-7; D gene ambiguous. There are 13 residues in the CDR3. Germline V CDR1 and CDR2: SGHRS, YFSETQ. The V end lost 0 bases, the J end lost 5 bases, and 9 bases lay between the germline ends. CDR3 residues: CASSLEVNHEQYF. The CDR3 DNA is TGCGCCAGCAGCTTGGAAGTTAACCACGAGCAGTACTTC.

The V call is TRBV2, the J call TRBJ1-1, with 9 bases matching TRBD1. CDR3 length equals 14 residues. The germline V gene has CDR1 SNHLY and CDR2 FYNNEI. V lost 7 bases, J lost 6 bases, and 9 bases stayed unmatched. CDR3 loop: CASKQEQGASEAFF. CDR3 sequence (DNA): TGTGCCAGCAAACAGGAACAGGGGGCCTCTGAAGCTTTCTTT.

The V call is TRBV3-1 (or the pseudogene TRBV3-2), the J call TRBJ2-2; 7 nucleotides align to TRBD2. The V segment lost 4 bases and the J segment 0 bases; nucleotides outside the gene matches: 2. CDR1 is LGHDT, CDR2 YNNKEL, per germline (reference sequence). There are 15 residues in the CDR3. This CDR3 reads CASSPSGANTGELFF. The DNA of the CDR3 is TGTGCCAGCAGCCCAAGCGGGGCGAACACCGGGGAGCTGTTTTTT.

The chain is built from TRBV5-6 and TRBJ2-3; 10 bases agree with TRBD2. Germline lookup yields CDR1 SGHDT and CDR2 YYEEEE. The ends lost 4 bases at V and 4 bases at J; junction bases unmatched: 3. The CDR3 spans 14 residues. The CDR3 loop is CASSPSGSADTQYF. The CDR3, as DNA: TGTGCCAGCAGCCCTAGCGGGAGTGCAGATACGCAGTATTTT.

The genes are TRBV10-1 and TRBJ2-5; D gene uncertain. V lost 0 bases and J 3 bases, leaving 8 bases between the germline ends. The CDR3 is made up of 14 amino acids. Germline V gene sequence: CDR1 WNHNN, CDR2 SYGVQD (reference sequence). This CDR3 is CASSESSDKETQYF. Written as DNA, the CDR3 is TGCGCCAGCAGTGAGTCGAGTGACAAAGAGACCCAGTACTTC.

The chain carries TRBV19 and TRBJ2-2, with 7 bases matching TRBD2. This CDR3 comprises 17 residues. The ends lost 4 bases at V and 7 bases at J; junction bases unmatched: 15. The V gene's germline CDR1 is LNHDA and CDR2 SQIVND (reference sequence). Here the CDR3 reads CASSSRKREGRHGELFF. DNA of the CDR3: TGTGCCAGTAGTAGTCGTAAGAGGGAGGGCCGTCACGGGGAGCTGTTTTTT.

The rearrangement uses TRBV6-1 and TRBJ2-5; no clear D. CDR3 length: 11 amino acids. V was shortened by 3 bases and J by 4 bases, with 3 bases between the two germline ends. The germline V gene has CDR1 MNHNS and CDR2 SASEGT. The CDR3: CASSELETQYF. The CDR3 DNA reads as TGTGCCAGCAGTGAGTTAGAGACCCAGTACTTC.

The chain links TRBV5-1 to TRBJ2-3, with 8 bases that match TRBD1. Germline-derived CDR1 and CDR2 are SGHRS and YFSETQ. CDR3 length: 15 residues. V lost 3 bases and J lost 6; bases outside the gene matches: 9. CDR3 sequence: CASSYSGTGTDTQYF. Here the CDR3 DNA reads TGCGCCAGCAGCTACTCCGGGACAGGAACCGATACGCAGTATTTT.

This chain links TRBV6-6 with TRBJ1-2, with D hard to call. V lost 8 bases and J 1 base, leaving 8 bases between the germline ends. From germline, CDR1 is MNHNY and CDR2 SVGAGI (reference sequence). This CDR3 comprises 12 residues. The CDR3 region is CASGISNYGYTF. Here the CDR3 DNA reads TGTGCCAGCGGAATAAGTAACTATGGCTACACCTTC.

The chain carries TRBV19 and TRBJ1-2; 9 nucleotides match TRBD1. Per germline, CDR1 LNHDA and CDR2 SQIVND (reference sequence). V lost 10 bases and J lost 7; bases outside the gene matches: 13. The CDR3 spans 14 residues. The CDR3 loop is CATLSGQGLGGYTF. CDR3 bases: TGTGCCACCCTCTCGGGACAGGGACTAGGTGGCTACACCTTC.

V and J are TRBV5-6 and TRBJ2-7, with TRBD1 matching 8 bases. Germline V CDR1 and CDR2: SGHDT, YYEEEE. V shed 6 bases, J shed 6 bases, and the junction held 11 bases outside the gene matches. The CDR3 runs 14 residues. The CDR3 bases are TGTGCCAGCAAATTAGGGCAGGGGGCTTTCGAGCAGTACTTC. This gives the protein CASKLGQGAFEQYF.

As for this clone: The sample holds other DNA sequences that translate to the same CDR3. The chain is built from TRBV5-1 and TRBJ2-3, with 7 bases fitting TRBD2. Germline values: CDR1 SGHRS, CDR2 YFSETQ. This CDR3 has 16 residues. Trimming removed 2 bases from V and 4 bases from J; junction bases left unmatched: 10. The DNA for the CDR3 is TGCGCCAGCAGCTTTTTCGGCGGGAGTGAGGCAGATACGCAGTATTTT. Its protein is CASSFFGGSEADTQYF.

The chain's CDR3 is CASSPGAVGEKLFF. The CDR3 region has the DNA TGCGCCAGCAGTCCCGGGGCCGTGGGTGAAAAACTGTTTTTT. The chain has TRBV10-1 and TRBJ1-4; a possible D gene is TRBD1 (5 bases). Trimming removed 5 bases from V and 7 bases from J, with 14 bases in between. CDR1 WNHNN and CDR2 SYGVQD come from the germline V gene (reference sequence). This CDR3 is 14 amino acids long.

V is TRBV10-1 and J is TRBJ2-4; 12 bases agree with TRBD2. With V trimmed by 4 bases and J by 9 bases, 16 bases remained unmatched. This CDR3 spans 18 amino acids. CDR1 and CDR2 (germline): WNHNN, SYGVQD (reference sequence). This CDR3 is CASSVGLAGPLEGSIQYF. For the CDR3, the DNA is TGCGCCAGCAGTGTGGGACTAGCGGGTCCTTTGGAGGGGAGCATTCAGTACTTC.

With regard to this clone: Additional DNA sequences in this sample encode the identical CDR3. The gene calls are TRBV11-3 and TRBJ2-1, with D possibly being TRBD2 (5 bases). CDR3 length: 15 amino acids. The germline gives CDR1 SGHNT, CDR2 YENEEA. Trimming took 3 bases from V and 0 from J, leaving 9 bases between them. Here the CDR3 DNA reads TGTGCCAGCAGCTTGGAGGCTTCCTCCTACAATGAGCAGTTCTTC. This translates into CASSLEASSYNEQFF.

The chain has TRBV10-3 and TRBJ2-7; 8 nucleotides line up with TRBD2. There are 15 residues in the CDR3. CDR1 and CDR2 (germline): ENHRY, SYGVKD. V trimming: 3 bases; J trimming: 5 bases; junction bases outside the gene matches: 9. CDR3 amino acids: CAISDSRGRIDEQYF. CDR3 nucleotide sequence: TGTGCCATCAGTGATAGCCGCGGGAGGATCGACGAGCAGTACTTC.

This clone came up once. This rearrangement joins TRBV2 to TRBJ2-3, with 9 bases aligning to TRBD2. Germline CDR1 reads SNHLY; CDR2 reads FYNNEI. The CDR3 has 14 amino acids. J lost 1 base, V lost 8 bases, and 4 bases had no gene match. CDR3: CASQRGRGTDTQYF. Written as DNA, the CDR3 is TGTGCCAGCCAGCGCGGGAGGGGCACAGATACGCAGTATTTT.

The chain is built from TRBV4-2 and TRBJ1-2; 8 bases map to TRBD1. Germline V lookup: CDR1 LGHNA, CDR2 YNFKEQ. V lost 1 base and J lost 2; bases outside the gene matches: 6. CDR3 length: 16 residues. The CDR3 DNA reads as TGTGCCAGCAGCCAAGCAGGTTCAGGGGGCAACTATGGCTACACCTTC. Translation: CASSQAGSGGNYGYTF.

The J gene is TRBJ2-5, the V gene TRBV20-1; a possible D gene is TRBD2 (6 bases). V shed 3 bases and J shed 1 base, with 12 bases lying between them. The V gene's germline CDR1 is DFQATT and CDR2 SNEGSKA (reference sequence). The CDR3 is 14 residues long. The chain's CDR3 is CSASIGGPQETQYF. The CDR3 DNA follows: TGCAGTGCTAGTATCGGGGGACCCCAAGAGACCCAGTACTTC.

The chain carries TRBV28 and TRBJ2-3; D is unclear. The germline gives CDR1 MDHEN, CDR2 SYDVKM. Trimming removed 2 bases from V and 0 bases from J, with 24 bases in between. The length of the CDR3 is 20 residues. CDR3 region: CASSLVSVQGNVFSTDTQYF. The DNA for the CDR3 is TGTGCCAGCAGTTTAGTATCGGTACAAGGGAATGTGTTTAGCACAGATACGCAGTATTTT.

The chain joins TRBV18 to TRBJ1-5; D is unresolved. CDR1 KGHSH and CDR2 LQKENI come from the germline V gene. V was cut by 4 bases and J by 3 bases, with 7 bases left in between. The CDR3 spans 13 residues. The CDR3 sequence is CASSRSSNQPQHF. As DNA, the CDR3 is TGTGCCAGCTCACGTTCATCCAATCAGCCCCAGCATTTT.

This chain links TRBV19 with TRBJ2-1; either TRBD1 or TRBD2 may fit D (5 bases each). Trimming took off 7 bases at V and 4 bases at J, with 17 bases between the two ends. The CDR3 sequence is 15 residues long. Germline assignment: CDR1 LNHDA and CDR2 SQIVND (reference sequence). CDR3 nucleotides: TGTGCCAGTATGGGGGTCCTTGGGGCTTACAATGAGCAGTTCTTC. This codes for CASMGVLGAYNEQFF.